The clone carrying this T cell receptor (beta chain) was detected only a few times. No antigen is known for it. In germline, CDR1 is SGHTA, CDR2 FQGNSA. V was cut by 2 bases and J by 1 base, with 8 bases left in between. The CDR3 spans 14 residues. The data derive from a study of siplizumab effects on memory and regulatory T cells. Whole-study results and caveats: Controls had approximately 27% Treg-derived mappable alloreactive CD4+ clones on average, versus approximately 70% with siplizumab. The alloresponse seemed to draw substantially on naive T cells, which appeared more diverse than memory cells. An assignable phenotype, naive or memory, was missing from roughly 76-95% of proliferating CD4+ or CD8+ clones. Tregs proliferating in siplizumab cultures lacked confirmation of their suppressive function.

The repertoire was sequenced with immunoSEQ multiplex PCR; TCRdb's copy has only in-frame clones and lacks some. The data show fewer than 20,000 clones, around 42% seen once. The authors kept the mixed lymphocyte reaction cells in coculture at 37°C for 6 days. The receptor was isolated from a human donor in good health; the cells came from an allogeneic mixed lymphocyte reaction. The chain couples TRBV7-2 to TRBJ2-5; weak D call: TRBD2 (5 bases). Sequencing input: CFSE-low (dividing) CD4+ T cells sorted from an allogeneic mixed lymphocyte reaction. CDR3 region: CASSLTRAQETQYF. The CDR3 DNA follows: TGTGCCAGCAGCTTAACTAGGGCCCAAGAGACCCAGTACTTC.